The next 10 T cell receptor beta chains were all read from a single sample in a study of T cell responses to AZD1222 COVID-19 vaccine. Measured with immunoSEQ multiplex PCR; TCRdb has only the in-frame clones, and not every one. The table includes 110,000 or so clones, approximately 90% detected once. Sequenced material: peripheral blood, taken on day 0 of AZD1222 vaccination. These receptors all come from an adult in good health.

This sequence joins TRBV7-9 and TRBJ1-2; D remains unclear. The V gene's germline CDR1 is SEHNR and CDR2 FQNEAQ (reference sequence). The CDR3 has 16 amino acids. V dropped 4 bases and J dropped 4 bases, with 19 bases sitting between them. CDR3 sequence (DNA): TGTGCCAGCAGCTACGCCGCCGTGGGGATCGGCTATGGCTACACCTTC. It is translated as CASSYAAVGIGYGYTF.

The chain couples TRBV27 to TRBJ1-2, with D possibly TRBD1 on 6 matching bases. This CDR3 contains 14 residues. With 2 bases removed from V and 4 bases from J, the gap between germline ends came to 11 bases. Germline CDR1 is MNHEY and CDR2 is SMNVEV (reference sequence). In DNA, the CDR3 is TGTGCCAGCAGTTTACGGAGGGGGGTCTATGGCTACACCTTC. It yields the protein CASSLRRGVYGYTF.

The genes are TRBV7-2 and TRBJ2-7, with 12 nucleotides matching TRBD2. V shed 5 bases, J shed 7 bases, and the junction held 9 bases outside the gene matches. This CDR3 contains 15 residues. Looked up from germline, CDR1 is SGHTA and CDR2 is FQGNSA. This CDR3 is CASSPSGLAGGEQYF. In DNA, the CDR3 is TGTGCCAGCAGCCCCTCGGGACTAGCGGGCGGGGAGCAGTACTTC.

The chain uses TRBV18 and TRBJ2-6, with D possibly matching TRBD2 (7 bases). Germline CDR1 KGHSH, CDR2 LQKENI. V gave up 3 bases and J gave up 4 bases, with 19 bases separating them. This CDR3 is built from 18 residues. DNA of the CDR3: TGTGCCAGCTCACCGCCGGGCGGGGGCCATAGCGGGGCCAACGTCCTGACTTTC. Its protein is CASSPPGGGHSGANVLTF.

This clone showed up just once. The CDR3 region has the DNA TGTGCCAGCAGCTTTGGGACTTACAATGAGCAGTTCTTC. Protein: CASSFGTYNEQFF. This chain links TRBV7-9 with TRBJ2-1; tentative D call: TRBD2 (6 bases). The CDR3 is made up of 13 amino acids. Germline V lookup: CDR1 SEHNR, CDR2 FQNEAQ (reference sequence). Trimming cost V 3 bases and J 4 bases, with 7 bases left between them.

The CDR3 protein is CASSPPGKGATGELFF. DNA of the CDR3: TGCGCCAGCAGCCCCCCCGGGAAGGGGGCTACCGGGGAGCTGTTTTTT. This sequence joins TRBV5-1 and TRBJ2-2; 7 positions match TRBD1. The germline CDR1 and CDR2 sequences are SGHRS and YFSETQ. V shed 4 bases, J shed 5 bases, and the junction held 11 bases outside the gene matches. The CDR3 covers 16 residues.

The chain uses TRBV19 and TRBJ1-2; no clear D gene. The V gene lost 0 bases and the J gene lost 4 bases, with 9 bases spanning the gap. The CDR3 has 14 amino acids. CDR1 and CDR2 (germline): LNHDA, SQIVND (reference sequence). The CDR3, as DNA: TGTGCCAGTAGTATAGACCACGGTTCCTATGGCTACACCTTC. Translation gives CASSIDHGSYGYTF.

The chain links TRBV2 to TRBJ2-3, with D possibly matching TRBD2 (5 bases). The CDR3 length is 14 residues. From germline, CDR1 is SNHLY and CDR2 FYNNEI. Trimming shortened V by 6 bases and J by 0 bases, and 10 bases separated the two germline ends. CDR3 sequence: CASSERTSTDTQYF. The DNA of the CDR3 is TGTGCCAGCAGCGAACGGACTAGCACAGATACGCAGTATTTT. Drawing the rest from reference TRBV2 and TRBJ2-3, the complete variable domain is EPEVTQTPSHQVTQMGQEVILRCVPISNHLYFYWYRQILGQKVEFLVSFYNNEISEKSEIFDDQFSVERPDGSNFTLKIRSTKLEDSAMYFCASSERTSTDTQYFGPGTRLTVL.

This chain connects TRBV29-1 to TRBJ1-1; D possibly corresponds to TRBD1 (5 bases). The germline gives CDR1 SQVTM, CDR2 ANQGSEA. The length of the CDR3 is 14 residues. V was cut by 4 bases and J by 1 base, with 13 bases left in between. The CDR3: CSVVRGNQNTEAFF. DNA of the CDR3: TGCAGCGTTGTAAGGGGCAACCAGAACACTGAAGCTTTCTTT.

This chain joins TRBV7-2 and TRBJ2-1; maybe TRBD2 (7 bases). V was trimmed by 5 bases and J by 4 bases, leaving 15 bases between them. The CDR3 runs to 15 residues. From germline, CDR1 is SGHTA and CDR2 FQGNSA. CDR3 region: CASSRGAAIYNEQFF. The CDR3 bases are TGTGCCAGCAGCCGGGGGGCGGCAATATACAATGAGCAGTTCTTC.